This T cell receptor (beta chain) was profiled in a study of blood T cell repertoires in COVID-19. TCRdb's table, derived via immunoSEQ multiplex PCR, lists solely in-frame clones and lacks some. The sample consists of roughly 260,000 clones, roughly 86% of them appearing once. This CDR3 spans 16 amino acids. Germline CDR1 and CDR2: MDHEN and SYDVKM. Trimming stripped 5 bases from V and 3 bases from J, with 20 bases between. Input material: peripheral blood. This clonotype was sampled from a woman aged 45-65 years with acute or convalescent COVID-19. The rearrangement uses TRBV28 and TRBJ2-7; possible D gene TRBD2, 6 bases. Here the CDR3 reads CASSPPGPGGSYEQYF. The DNA for the CDR3 is TGTGCCAGCAGTCCACCCGGGCCTGGGGGGAGCTACGAGCAGTACTTC.